One TCR beta chain is described in this entry. Its antigen specificity is not known. No quality values exist for individual bases; no much larger clone is one base distant. The cohort was made up of 500 to 800 healthy bone marrow donors. All cohort members were sampled while nominally healthy, although unrecorded immune exposures were likely present. The donor was CMV seronegative and was included in the group of 352 seronegative cohort members. Every donor gave a peripheral blood sample, and the peripheral blood mononuclear cells from that sample were used for TCR beta sequencing. The Qiagen DNeasy Blood Extraction Kit was used to extract genomic DNA from the blood cell samples. The CDR3 runs 15 amino acids, cysteine and phenylalanine included. Here the CDR3 DNA is all that survives: 45 bases in frame from base 1. Clipping removes 6 bases from V and 5 bases from J, with 5 as the unmatched junction base count. The germline V gene sets CDR1 to MNHEY and CDR2 to SVGAGI.

These data come from a study of cytomegalovirus exposure and HLA in healthy donors (dated by TCRdb to the late 2010s). Study-level background: An earlier analysis of under 600 of the donors reported 250 to 350 Gb of sequence data and some 120 million unique TCR beta sequences from 150 million to 200 million T cells. Using immunosequencing, the study profiled T cell repertoires from around 670 subjects and related those repertoires to cytomegalovirus serostatus. To predict cytomegalovirus infection status, the study brought together high-throughput TCR immunosequencing, statistical association of individual TCRs with disease status, and machine learning. In the later analysis, no new phenotypic data were used to find candidate immune exposures; instead, reliance was placed on TCR beta sequences and their occurrence across donors. Four or five DR-DQ haplotypes were treated as single units for association and clustering because of strong linkage in the cohort. Donor age, sex, ethnicity and CMV serostatus were collected together with the repertoire data. Roughly 300 gigabases of sequencing data and approximately 84 million unique TCR sequences were included in an early release covering roughly 600 HLA-typed donors. The study aimed to test whether signatures of past pathogen exposure could be identified by cataloging public T cell receptors. A later analysis re-analyzed previously published TCR beta repertoires from 666 donors and added high-resolution HLA genotyping to study TCR occurrence patterns. Along with the roughly 670-subject first cohort, a separate validation cohort of some 130 different subjects was used. Genome-wide SNP genotypes for about 65% of the roughly 700 donors were used in a later genetic analysis, which treated that subset as a discovery cohort. The number of typed donors differed by locus: about 620-640 for A, B, C, DRB1 and DQB1; approximately 540 for DQA1; 600 to 610 for DPA1; and some 470 for DPB1. All discovery cohort repertoires had been generated using a single sequencing platform. Among about 370 genotyped donors of the cohort, an average of roughly 230,000 unique TCR beta nucleotide sequences was sequenced per donor, of which about 18% were non-productive. In an earlier analysis of 550 to 700 of the donors, high-throughput TCR beta sequencing was used to judge whether each TCR beta V gene segment behaved as functional or pseudogenic. Both class I and class II loci were covered by HLA typing, at four-digit resolution. Of the 350 to 450 genotyped donors, approximately 80% were placed in the genetic ancestry cluster associated with self-reported Caucasian donors. Overall study outcomes, separate from this receptor: It was suggested by the authors that the approach could potentially be generalized to other disease states and immunological phenotypes. In both the original and validation cohorts, the classifier was reported to diagnose cytomegalovirus status with high specificity and sensitivity. An earlier analysis of 587 of the donors showed that most TCR beta V segments appeared in productive rearrangements either about 87% or about 30% of the time, which broadly matched IMGT annotations. In a later analysis, HLA-associated TCR beta chains were found to be more clonally expanded and to have lower generation probabilities than equally common non-associated chains. A later genetic analysis associated a missense DCLRE1C variant with V-gene and J-gene trimming of TCR beta chains, and an independent cohort replicated the association. Sequencing depth was assumed to be roughly uniform across donors in the presence/absence analyses, though that assumption may not hold. Correlated functional status among segregating V segments might be attributable to linkage disequilibrium, but an unknown experimental factor could not be ruled out. In a later analysis, TCR association rates were found to vary across HLA loci, with the most associated TCRs seen for DRB1 alleles and the fewest for HLA-C alleles. Immune exposure information for the cohort was limited to CMV serostatus. Only TCR beta chains were sequenced in this cohort, and the absence of alpha or paired-chain data limited detectable features. The 87-base-pair reads could not distinguish some IMGT-functional V segments, including TRBV6-2 and TRBV6-3, so those segments were excluded. A cluster of highly shared sequence variants was judged likely to be a technical artifact of the sequencing pipeline. A further reported finding was that TCR beta sequences accurately predicted the HLA-A and HLA-B alleles for most subjects in the first cohort. Compared with the approximately 710-donor mean, donors in an Asian-associated ancestry cluster had fewer N-insertions in productive TCRs, according to a later genetic analysis. In a later analysis, several top co-occurrence clusters were reported to appear linked to parvovirus B19, influenza, CMV and Epstein-Barr virus. A later analysis found that most CMV-associated TCR beta chains appeared HLA-restricted, with HLA associations seemingly driven largely by CMV exposure. HLA typing was unavailable for some donors at each locus, so association tests used only the typed subset. A later analysis associated roughly 17,000 TCR beta sequences with specific HLA alleles at a false discovery rate of 0.05. When HLA alleles, especially DR and DQ, strongly co-occurred, TCR associations were difficult to assign to individual alleles. A few of the identified cytomegalovirus-associated TCR beta chains were confirmed in vitro to be specific for cytomegalovirus antigens. Most TCR sequences were observed very rarely across donors, whereas some public TCRs were present in many individuals. In the study, roughly 160 TCR beta chains were listed as associated with cytomegalovirus. Around 16 rarely observed V segments, including chromosome 9 orphons, were excluded from the earlier analysis of some 590 of the donors because counts were too low.

Libraries were built with the immunoSEQ multiplex PCR assay. The multiplex PCR relied on a mix of 60 forward primers for TCR Vbeta segments and 13 reverse primers for TCR Jbeta segments. Amplification of the CDR3 region of rearranged TCR beta genes was performed with a multiplex PCR assay on genomic DNA. The Illumina HiSeq System was used to sequence the amplified TCR beta libraries as 87-base-pair reads. The paper's data handling went like this. A later analysis tallied 75 million to 85 million unique TCR beta chains across the 660 or so repertoires, and about 10 million of those chains were shared by two or more donors. To remove PCR and sequencing errors, raw reads were error-corrected and collapsed into unique sequences using a nearest-neighbor algorithm that merged closely related sequences. To assign V, D and J gene segments, CDR3 sequences were aligned to IMGT reference sequences. For a sequence to be retained, at least a six-nucleotide match to both a V gene segment and a J gene segment was required. Rearrangements were called productive when the CDR3 lacked stop codons and stayed in frame with V and J; all others were non-productive. CDR3 was defined by IMGT convention, running from the second conserved V-encoded cysteine to the conserved J-encoded phenylalanine. The earlier analysis of around 640 of the donors excluded sequences that lacked an unambiguous match to a single V gene segment. An earlier analysis of 587 of the donors classified V segments as functional when productive rearrangements were above 56.7% and as segregating when the standard deviation between donors was above 5%. A statistical classification framework was built for diagnosing cytomegalovirus status from the catalog of TCR beta chain sequences. In a later analysis, TCR nucleotide sequences were compared against IMGT/GENE-DB human TR gene sequences so that V and J genes could be assigned. Using the TCRdist pipeline, a later analysis assigned CDR3 sequences along with most-parsimonious VDJ recombination scenarios. In a later analysis, each TCR beta chain was defined by its CDR3 amino acid sequence together with its V-gene family, and reads lacking a unique V-gene family were excluded. To address suspected cross-contamination and a sequencing artifact, a later analysis removed under 600 highly shared, low-generation-probability nucleotide sequences. In a later analysis, a clonal expansion index for each public chain was calculated from normalized within-repertoire ranks of inferred template counts. A later analysis computed generation probabilities with a VDJ recombination model fitted to out-of-frame rearrangements, and checked the results against IGoR. A later analysis scored TCR-TCR, TCR-HLA and TCR-CMV co-occurrence with hypergeometric tests, applying a repertoire-size bias correction to TCR pairs. In a later analysis, false discovery rates were estimated by permuting HLA or CMV assignments 20 times. A later analysis grouped co-occurring TCRs with DBSCAN, adding TCRdist sequence similarity when clustering within HLA-allele-positive subsets. Repertoires with fewer than 30,000 or more than 120,000 public chains were left out of co-occurrence clustering, as were about 5 repertoires with anomalous nucleotide sharing. The table was pulled from immuneACCESS by TCRdb, which kept in-frame rearrangements only. Such tables lose some clones; where checked, under half of the loss comes from unresolved V genes, and the rest has no known cause. V, J and clone size derive from that table, while D and trimming were established from the DNA sequence. For this sample there are some 150,000 clones; approximately 77% appear just once. The ten largest make up about 1.5% of the sample.

This receptor was obtained from a male donor in good health and CMV-seronegative. The rearrangement joined TRBV6-5 to TRBJ2-2; TRBD1 fits 11 bases in the junction. The source material was PBMCs. Read as DNA, the sequence is TGTGCCAGCAGGAGGGGACAGGGGGGGACCGGGGAGCTGTTTTTT. This yields the protein CASRRGQGGTGELFF.